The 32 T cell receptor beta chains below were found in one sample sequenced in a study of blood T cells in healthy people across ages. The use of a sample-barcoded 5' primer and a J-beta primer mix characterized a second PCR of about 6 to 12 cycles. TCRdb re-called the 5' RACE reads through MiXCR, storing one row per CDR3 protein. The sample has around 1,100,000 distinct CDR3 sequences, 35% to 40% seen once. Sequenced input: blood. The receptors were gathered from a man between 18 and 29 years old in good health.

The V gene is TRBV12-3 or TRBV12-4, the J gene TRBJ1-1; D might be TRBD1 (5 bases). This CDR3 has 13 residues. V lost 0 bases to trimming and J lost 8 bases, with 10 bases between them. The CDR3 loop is CASSLAQGSEAFF. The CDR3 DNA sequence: TGTGCCAGCAGTTTAGCGCAGGGTTCCGAAGCTTTCTTT.

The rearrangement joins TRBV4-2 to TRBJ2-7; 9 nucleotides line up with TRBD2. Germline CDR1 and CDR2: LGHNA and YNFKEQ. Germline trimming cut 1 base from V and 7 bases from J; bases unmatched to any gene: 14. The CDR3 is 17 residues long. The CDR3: CASSQARTSAPYNEQYF. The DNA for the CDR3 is TGTGCCAGCAGCCAAGCAAGGACTAGCGCACCGTACAATGAGCAGTACTTC.

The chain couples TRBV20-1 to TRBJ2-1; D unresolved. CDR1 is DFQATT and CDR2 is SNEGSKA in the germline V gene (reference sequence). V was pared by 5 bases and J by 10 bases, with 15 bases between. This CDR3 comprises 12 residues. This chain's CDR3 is CSAPLGAWEQFF. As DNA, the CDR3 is TGCAGTGCTCCCTTAGGAGCGTGGGAGCAGTTCTTC.

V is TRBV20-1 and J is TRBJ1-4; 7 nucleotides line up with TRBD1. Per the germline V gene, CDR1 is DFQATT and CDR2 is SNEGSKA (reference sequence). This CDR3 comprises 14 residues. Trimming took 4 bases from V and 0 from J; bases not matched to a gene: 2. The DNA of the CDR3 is TGCAGTGCTAAACAGGGGACAACTAATGAAAAACTGTTTTTT. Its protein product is CSAKQGTTNEKLFF.

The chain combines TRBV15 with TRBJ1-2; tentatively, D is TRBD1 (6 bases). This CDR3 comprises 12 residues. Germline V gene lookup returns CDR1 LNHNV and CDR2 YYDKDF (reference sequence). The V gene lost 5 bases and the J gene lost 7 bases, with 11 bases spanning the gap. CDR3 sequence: CATSLDSCGYTF. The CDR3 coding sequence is TGTGCCACCAGCCTGGACAGCTGTGGCTACACCTTC. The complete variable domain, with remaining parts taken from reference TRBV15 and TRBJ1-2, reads DAMVIQNPRYQVTQFGKPVTLSCSQTLNHNVMYWYQQKSSQAPKLLFHYYDKDFNNEADTPDNFQSRRPNTSFCFLDIRSPGLGDTAMYLCATSLDSCGYTFGSGTRLTVV.

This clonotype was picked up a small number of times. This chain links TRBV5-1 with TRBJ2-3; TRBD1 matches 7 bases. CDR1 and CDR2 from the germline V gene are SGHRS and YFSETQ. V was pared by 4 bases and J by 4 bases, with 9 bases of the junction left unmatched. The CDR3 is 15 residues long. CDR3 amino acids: CASSKNRGGADTQYF. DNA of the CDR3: TGCGCCAGCAGCAAAAACAGGGGTGGAGCAGATACGCAGTATTTT. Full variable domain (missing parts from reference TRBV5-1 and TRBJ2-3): KAGVTQTPRYLIKTRGQQVTLSCSPISGHRSVSWYQQTPGQGLQFLFEYFSETQRNKGNFPGRFSGRQFSNSRSEMNVSTLELGDSALYLCASSKNRGGADTQYFGPGTRLTVL.

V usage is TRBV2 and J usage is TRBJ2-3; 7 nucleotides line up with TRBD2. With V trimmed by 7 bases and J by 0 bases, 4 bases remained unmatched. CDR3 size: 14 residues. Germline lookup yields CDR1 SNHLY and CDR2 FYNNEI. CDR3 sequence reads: CASMGGVSTDTQYF. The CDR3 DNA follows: TGTGCCAGCATGGGGGGGGTGAGCACAGATACGCAGTATTTT. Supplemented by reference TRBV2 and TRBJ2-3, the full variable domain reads EPEVTQTPSHQVTQMGQEVILRCVPISNHLYFYWYRQILGQKVEFLVSFYNNEISEKSEIFDDQFSVERPDGSNFTLKIRSTKLEDSAMYFCASMGGVSTDTQYFGPGTRLTVL.

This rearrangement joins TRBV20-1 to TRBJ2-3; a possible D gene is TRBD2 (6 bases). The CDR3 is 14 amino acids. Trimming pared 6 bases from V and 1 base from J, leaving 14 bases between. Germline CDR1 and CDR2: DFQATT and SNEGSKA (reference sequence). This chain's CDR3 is CSAPGREGTDTQYF. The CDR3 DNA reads TGCAGTGCCCCCGGAAGGGAGGGCACAGATACGCAGTATTTT.

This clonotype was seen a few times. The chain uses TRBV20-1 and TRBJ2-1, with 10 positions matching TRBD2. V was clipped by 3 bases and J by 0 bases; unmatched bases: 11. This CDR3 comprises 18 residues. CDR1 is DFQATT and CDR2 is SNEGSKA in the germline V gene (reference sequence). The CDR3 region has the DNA TGCAGTGCTAGTAGTTCCAGCGGGGGGGTAATCTCCTACAATGAGCAGTTCTTC. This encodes CSASSSSGGVISYNEQFF.

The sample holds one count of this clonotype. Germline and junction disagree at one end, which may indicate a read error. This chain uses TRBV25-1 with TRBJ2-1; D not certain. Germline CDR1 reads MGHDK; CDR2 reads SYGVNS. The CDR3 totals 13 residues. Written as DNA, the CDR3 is TGTGCCGGCAGTGAAACAGCCTACAATGAGCAGTTCTTC. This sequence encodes CAGSETAYNEQFF.

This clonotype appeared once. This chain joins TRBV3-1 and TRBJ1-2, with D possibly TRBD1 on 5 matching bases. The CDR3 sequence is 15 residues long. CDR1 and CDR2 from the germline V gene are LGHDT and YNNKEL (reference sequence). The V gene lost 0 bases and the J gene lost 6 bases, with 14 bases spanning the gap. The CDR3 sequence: CASSQEGEMRNGYTF. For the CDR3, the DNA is TGTGCCAGCAGCCAAGAAGGGGAAATGAGAAATGGCTACACCTTC.

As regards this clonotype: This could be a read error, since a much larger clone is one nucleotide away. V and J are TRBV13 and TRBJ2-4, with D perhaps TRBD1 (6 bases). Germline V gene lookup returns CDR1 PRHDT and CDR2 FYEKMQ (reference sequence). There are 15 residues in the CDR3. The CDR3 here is CAGSVQGLAKNIQYF. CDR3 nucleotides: TGTGCCGGCAGCGTTCAGGGGCTAGCCAAAAACATTCAGTACTTC.

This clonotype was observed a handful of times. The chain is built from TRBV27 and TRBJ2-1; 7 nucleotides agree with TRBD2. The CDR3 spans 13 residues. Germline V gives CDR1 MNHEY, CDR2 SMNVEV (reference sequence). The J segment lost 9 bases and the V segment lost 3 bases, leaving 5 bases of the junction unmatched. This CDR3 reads CASSLAQRGEQFF. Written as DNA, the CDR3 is TGTGCCAGCAGTTTGGCTCAGCGGGGTGAGCAGTTCTTC.

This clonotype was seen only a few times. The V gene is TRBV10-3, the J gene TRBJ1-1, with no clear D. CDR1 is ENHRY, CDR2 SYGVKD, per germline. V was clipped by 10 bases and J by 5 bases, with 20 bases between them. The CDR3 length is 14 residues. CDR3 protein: CATFITDGRTEAFF. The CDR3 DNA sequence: TGTGCCACCTTTATAACGGACGGGAGAACTGAAGCTTTCTTT.

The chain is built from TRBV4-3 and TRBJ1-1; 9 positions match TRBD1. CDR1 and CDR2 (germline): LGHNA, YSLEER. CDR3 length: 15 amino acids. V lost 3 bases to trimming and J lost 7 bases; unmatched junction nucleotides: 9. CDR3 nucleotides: TGCGCCAGCAGCCATGAAGGACAGGGGTCAGGTGAAGCTTTCTTT. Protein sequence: CASSHEGQGSGEAFF.

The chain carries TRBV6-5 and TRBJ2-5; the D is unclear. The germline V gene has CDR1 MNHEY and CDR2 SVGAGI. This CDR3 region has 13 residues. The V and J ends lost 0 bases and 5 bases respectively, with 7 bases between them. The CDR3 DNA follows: TGTGCCAGCAGTTACTCGGCGAGGGAGACCCAGTACTTC. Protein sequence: CASSYSARETQYF.

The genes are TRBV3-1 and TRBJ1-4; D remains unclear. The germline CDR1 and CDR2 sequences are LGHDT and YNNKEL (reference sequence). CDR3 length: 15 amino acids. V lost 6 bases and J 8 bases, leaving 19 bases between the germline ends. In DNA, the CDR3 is TGTGCCAGCAGGCAGGATGCACAGCCACGAGAAAAACTGTTTTTT. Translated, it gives CASRQDAQPREKLFF.

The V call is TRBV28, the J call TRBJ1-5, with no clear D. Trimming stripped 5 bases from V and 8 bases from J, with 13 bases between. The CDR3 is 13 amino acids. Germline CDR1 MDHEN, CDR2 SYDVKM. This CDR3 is CASSPTPREPQHF. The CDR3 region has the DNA TGTGCCAGCAGTCCTACCCCAAGGGAGCCCCAGCATTTT.

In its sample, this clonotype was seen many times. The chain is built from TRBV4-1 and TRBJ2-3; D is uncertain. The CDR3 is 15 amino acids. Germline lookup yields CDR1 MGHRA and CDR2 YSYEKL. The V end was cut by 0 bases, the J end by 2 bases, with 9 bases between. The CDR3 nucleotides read TGCGCCAGCAGCCAAGATGAGGCAGACACAGATACGCAGTATTTT. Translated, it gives CASSQDEADTDTQYF.

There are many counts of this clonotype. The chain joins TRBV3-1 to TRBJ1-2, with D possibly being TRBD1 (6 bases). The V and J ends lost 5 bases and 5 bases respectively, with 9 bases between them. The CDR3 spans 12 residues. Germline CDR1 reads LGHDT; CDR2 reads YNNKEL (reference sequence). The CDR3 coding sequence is TGTGCCAGCAGCTCAGGGGAATATGGCTACACCTTC. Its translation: CASSSGEYGYTF.

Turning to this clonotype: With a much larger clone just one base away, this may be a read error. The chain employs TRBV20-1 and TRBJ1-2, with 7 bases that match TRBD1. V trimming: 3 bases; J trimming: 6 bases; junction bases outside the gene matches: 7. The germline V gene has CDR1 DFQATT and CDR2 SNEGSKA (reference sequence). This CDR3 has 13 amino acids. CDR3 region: CSASSQGRNGYTF. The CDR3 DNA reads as TGCAGTGCTAGCTCACAGGGGAGGAATGGCTACACCTTC.

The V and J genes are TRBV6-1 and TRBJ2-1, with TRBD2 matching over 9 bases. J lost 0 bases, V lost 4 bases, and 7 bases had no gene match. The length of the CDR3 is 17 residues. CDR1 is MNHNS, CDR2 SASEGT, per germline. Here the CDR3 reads CASSAPSGGISYNEQFF. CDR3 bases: TGTGCCAGCAGTGCCCCGAGCGGGGGGATCTCCTACAATGAGCAGTTCTTC.

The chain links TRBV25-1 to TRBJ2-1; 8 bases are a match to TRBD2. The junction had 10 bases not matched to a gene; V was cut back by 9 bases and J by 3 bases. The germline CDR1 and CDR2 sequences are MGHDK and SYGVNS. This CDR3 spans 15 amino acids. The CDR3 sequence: CASTGRGGFYNEQFF. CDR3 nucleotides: TGTGCCAGTACGGGACGGGGGGGCTTCTACAATGAGCAGTTCTTC.

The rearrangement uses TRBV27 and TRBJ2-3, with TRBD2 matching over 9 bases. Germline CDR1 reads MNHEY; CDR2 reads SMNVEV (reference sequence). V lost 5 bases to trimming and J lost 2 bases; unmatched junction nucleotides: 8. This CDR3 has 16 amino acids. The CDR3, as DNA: TGTGCCAGCAGTGGAGGGACTAGCAGGTACACAGATACGCAGTATTTT. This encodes CASSGGTSRYTDTQYF.

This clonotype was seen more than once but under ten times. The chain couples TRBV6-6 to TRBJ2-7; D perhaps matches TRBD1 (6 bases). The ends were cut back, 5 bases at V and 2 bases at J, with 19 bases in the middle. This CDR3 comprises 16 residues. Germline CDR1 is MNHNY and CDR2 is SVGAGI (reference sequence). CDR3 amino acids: CASSVASGVSAYEQYF. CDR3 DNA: TGTGCCAGCAGTGTCGCTTCAGGGGTTTCTGCCTACGAGCAGTACTTC.

DNA of the CDR3: TGCAGTGCTAATAACCCGGGACAGGGGTCGCCATACGAGCAGTACTTC. Translated: CSANNPGQGSPYEQYF. V is TRBV20-1 and J is TRBJ2-7; 10 nucleotides line up with TRBD1. The V and J ends lost 4 bases and 4 bases, in that order; junction bases with no gene match: 13. The CDR3 loop spans 16 amino acids. Per the germline V gene, CDR1 is DFQATT and CDR2 is SNEGSKA (reference sequence).

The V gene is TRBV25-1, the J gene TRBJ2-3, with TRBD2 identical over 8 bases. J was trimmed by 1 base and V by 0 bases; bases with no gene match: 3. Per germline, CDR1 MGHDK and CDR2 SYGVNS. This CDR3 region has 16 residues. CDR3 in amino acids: CASSEYGGGRTDTQYF. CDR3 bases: TGTGCCAGCAGTGAATACGGCGGGGGGCGCACAGATACGCAGTATTTT.

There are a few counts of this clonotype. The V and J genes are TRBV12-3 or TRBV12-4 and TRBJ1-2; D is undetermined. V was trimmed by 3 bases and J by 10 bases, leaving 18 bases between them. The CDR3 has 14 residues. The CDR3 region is CASSLAGNPLVYTF. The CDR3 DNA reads TGTGCCAGCAGTTTGGCCGGCAACCCCTTAGTCTACACCTTC.

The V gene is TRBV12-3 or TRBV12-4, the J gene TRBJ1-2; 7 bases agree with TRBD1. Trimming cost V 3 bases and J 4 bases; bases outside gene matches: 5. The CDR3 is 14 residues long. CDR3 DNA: TGTGCCAGCAGTTTGGCACAGGGGCTCTATGGCTACACCTTC. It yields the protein CASSLAQGLYGYTF.

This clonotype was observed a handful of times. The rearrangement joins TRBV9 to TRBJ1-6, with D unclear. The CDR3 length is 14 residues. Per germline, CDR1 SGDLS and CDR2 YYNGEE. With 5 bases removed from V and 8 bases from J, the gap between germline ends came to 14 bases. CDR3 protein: CASSDLRSDSPLHF. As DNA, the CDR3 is TGTGCCAGCAGTGACCTCCGGAGCGATTCACCCCTCCACTTT.

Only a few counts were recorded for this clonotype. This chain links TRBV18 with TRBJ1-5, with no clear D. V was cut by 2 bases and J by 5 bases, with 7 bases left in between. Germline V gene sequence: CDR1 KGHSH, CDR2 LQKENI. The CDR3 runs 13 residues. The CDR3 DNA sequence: TGTGCCAGCTCACCATATTCAGATCAGCCCCAGCATTTT. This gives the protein CASSPYSDQPQHF.

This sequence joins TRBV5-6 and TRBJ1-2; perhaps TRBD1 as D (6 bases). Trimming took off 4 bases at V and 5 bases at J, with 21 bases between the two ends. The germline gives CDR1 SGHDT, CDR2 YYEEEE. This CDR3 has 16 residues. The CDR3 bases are TGTGCCAGCAGCGTGCTGGCCAGGGGTCGAGGGTATGGCTACACCTTC. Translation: CASSVLARGRGYGYTF.